One sample yielded the 16 T cell receptor beta chains listed below, sequenced in a study of T cell clonality in common variable immunodeficiency. The assay was immunoSEQ multiplex PCR, and TCRdb's table has in-frame clones only and misses some. The sample shows about 52,000 clones, no singletons; the ten largest hold around 2%. Input material: peripheral blood mononuclear cells. The receptors come from a person aged 18-70 years in good health.

This clone was recorded at least ten times. Read sequence stops 3 residues before the CDR3 end, and the germline J gene provides the missing end. The genes are TRBV6-2 or TRBV6-3 and TRBJ2-2, with 12 bases lining up with TRBD1. V trimming: 4 bases; J trimming: 6 bases; junction bases outside the gene matches: 6. CDR1 is MNHEY and CDR2 is SVGEGT in the germline V gene. The CDR3 totals 16 residues. CDR3 residues: CASSSPGQGASGELFF. The covered CDR3 bases are TGTGCCAGCAGTTCTCCGGGACAGGGGGCTTCCGGGGAG.

This clone was seen ten or more times. The CDR3 end is not reached by the read, which stops 3 residues before it; the germline J gene fills it in. This rearrangement joins TRBV2 to TRBJ2-3, with TRBD2 as a possible D gene (6 bases). The germline V gene has CDR1 SNHLY and CDR2 FYNNEI. The CDR3 is 13 amino acids. The CDR3 bases that were read are TGTGCCAGCAAAGTTCAGGGCCGGGGGACG. It encodes CASKVQGRGT. The entire CDR3 is CASKVQGRGTQYF.

This clone was picked up many times. The read is 3 residues too short to cover the CDR3 end, so that end is filled in from the germline J gene. The V call is TRBV20-1, the J call TRBJ2-2; D is perhaps TRBD1 or TRBD2 (6 bases each). Germline assignment: CDR1 DFQATT and CDR2 SNEGSKA (reference sequence). The CDR3 consists of 15 residues. Trimming left V 0 bases short and J 7 bases short, with 15 bases between. The CDR3 DNA, read in part, is TGCAGTGCTAGAGATCTCCGCAGGGGAGGCGGGGAG. Its protein is CSARDLRRGGGE. The whole CDR3 reads CSARDLRRGGGELFF.

A note on this clone: The read stops 3 residues short of the end of the CDR3; the missing end is completed from the germline J gene. The V call is TRBV30, the J call TRBJ2-7, with D hard to call. Germline CDR1 is GTSNPN and CDR2 is SVGIG (reference sequence). The V gene lost 4 bases and the J gene lost 0 bases, with 4 bases spanning the gap. CDR3 length equals 11 residues. The sequenced CDR3 bases are TGTGCCTGGACAGACTCCTACGAG. Protein: CAWTDSYE. The entire CDR3 protein reads CAWTDSYEQYF.

This clone was recorded many times. CDR3 sequence: CAWDGTAGFTEAFF. The covered CDR3 bases are TGTGCCTGGGACGGGACGGCGGGGTTCACTGAA. The V and J genes are TRBV30 and TRBJ1-1, with a possible D match to TRBD1 (5 bases). The observed sequence ends 3 residues before the CDR3 terminus, with the missing tail filled in from the germline J gene. CDR3 length equals 14 residues. Germline V gives CDR1 GTSNPN, CDR2 SVGIG (reference sequence). Trimming pared 5 bases from V and 4 bases from J, leaving 17 bases between.

This clone was counted at least ten times. Sequencing ends 3 residues short of the CDR3 end; the germline J gene provides the rest. The V and J genes are TRBV4-2 and TRBJ1-5; tentative D call: TRBD1 (6 bases). Trimming left V 1 base short and J 7 bases short, with 17 bases between. The germline CDR1 and CDR2 sequences are LGHNA and YNFKEQ. The CDR3 loop spans 16 amino acids. The sequenced part of the CDR3 DNA is TGTGCCAGCAGCCAAGCCTCACGGATGAGGGGGCAGCCC. Translating gives CASSQASRMRGQP. The whole CDR3 sequence is CASSQASRMRGQPQHF.

At least ten counts were recorded for this clone. The sequenced part of the CDR3 DNA is TGTGCAACTGGGGTCAGGGAAGCAGATACG. Translation: CATGVREADT. In full, the CDR3 reads CATGVREADTQYF. This chain connects TRBV19 to TRBJ2-3; a weak D match, TRBD1 (5 bases). The read finishes 3 residues shy of the CDR3 end, and the germline J gene is used to complete it. Germline V CDR1 and CDR2: LNHDA, SQIVND (reference sequence). The CDR3 loop spans 13 amino acids.

In its sample, this clone was seen many times. The junction differs from germline at one of its ends, possibly a read error. The CDR3 extends 3 residues past the end of the read, so its final part is completed from the germline J gene. V usage is TRBV4-2 and J usage is TRBJ2-7; 10 nucleotides match TRBD1. The CDR3 consists of 14 residues. Germline CDR1 and CDR2: LGHNA and YNFKEQ. Partial CDR3 DNA: TGCGCCAGCAGCCACGGACAGGGGGTCTACGAG. Amino acid sequence: CASSHGQGVYE. The whole CDR3 protein reads CASSHGQGVYEQYF.

The sample holds many counts of this clone. From the germline J gene comes the end of the CDR3, since the read stops 3 residues before it. This sequence joins TRBV5-6 and TRBJ2-7; D perhaps matches TRBD1 (5 bases). Trimming took off 7 bases at V and 1 base at J, with 9 bases between the two ends. In germline, CDR1 is SGHDT, CDR2 YYEEEE. The CDR3 contains 12 residues. The CDR3 here is CASATGSYEQYF. Incomplete CDR3 DNA: TGTGCCAGCGCAACAGGATCCTACGAG.

This clone showed up many times. The read falls 3 residues short of the CDR3 end, and the missing part is taken from the germline J gene. The rearrangement uses TRBV2 and TRBJ2-7; TRBD1 aligns across 8 bases. Unmatched junction bases numbered 9, after V lost 5 bases and J lost 3 bases. The CDR3 has 15 amino acids. The V gene's germline CDR1 is SNHLY and CDR2 FYNNEI. The CDR3 bases that were read are TGTGCCAGCAGTACCCCCGGGACAGGTCTCTACGAG. This codes for CASSTPGTGLYE. The whole CDR3 protein reads CASSTPGTGLYEQYF.

This clone was counted ten times or more. Read data end 3 residues before the CDR3 end; the end is taken from the germline J gene. The J gene is TRBJ2-7, the V gene TRBV18; D tentatively fits TRBD1 or TRBD2 (6 bases each). CDR1 KGHSH and CDR2 LQKENI come from the germline V gene. V gave up 2 bases and J gave up 5 bases, with 13 bases separating them. The CDR3 extends over 14 amino acids. The DNA read from the CDR3 is TGTGCCAGCTCACCAGCGGGACATTCGGACGAG. Protein product: CASSPAGHSDE. The whole CDR3 sequence is CASSPAGHSDEQYF.

This clone appeared many times. One end of the junction is discordant with germline, which a read error may explain. Coverage ceases 3 residues before the CDR3 finishes, and the germline J gene fills in the end. The chain couples TRBV4-2 to TRBJ2-3; 11 bases agree with TRBD1. Per the germline V gene, CDR1 is LGHNA and CDR2 is YNFKEQ. The CDR3 has 16 residues. The sequenced CDR3 bases are TGCGCCAGCAGCCAAGCGGGACAGGGGGAGACAGATACG. It codes for CASSQAGQGETDT. The CDR3 as a whole reads CASSQAGQGETDTQYF.

This clone was detected many times. The part of the CDR3 DNA that was read is TGCAGCGCTCGGCAGGGGAACGATAATGAAAAA. Protein: CSARQGNDNEK. The complete CDR3 sequence is CSARQGNDNEKLFF. The rearrangement joins TRBV29-1 to TRBJ1-4; D possibly corresponds to TRBD1 (6 bases). From the germline J gene comes the end of the CDR3, since the read stops 3 residues before it. V was cut by 7 bases and J by 4 bases, with 16 bases left in between. CDR1 is SQVTM, CDR2 ANQGSEA, per germline. The length of the CDR3 is 14 residues.

Concerning this clone: The observed sequence ends 3 residues before the CDR3 terminus, with the missing tail filled in from the germline J gene. The chain has TRBV19 and TRBJ1-2; D remains unclear. CDR1 and CDR2 (germline): LNHDA, SQIVND (reference sequence). The CDR3 contains 13 residues. Partial CDR3 DNA: TGTGCCAGTAGCCAGATGCACACAGATACC. Its translation is CASSQMHTDT. The whole CDR3 reads CASSQMHTDTYTF.

This clone has ten or more counts. CDR3 bases read: TGTGCCAGCAGCTTAATAGCGGGAGGGTACGAG. It encodes CASSLIAGGYE. The complete CDR3 protein is CASSLIAGGYEQYF. V gene TRBV7-3 combines with J gene TRBJ2-7, with 11 bases that match TRBD2. The read halts 3 residues ahead of the CDR3 end, with the missing end drawn from the germline J gene. The length of the CDR3 is 14 residues. Germline loops: CDR1 SGHTA, CDR2 FQGTGA. Trimming took 1 base from V and 4 from J; bases not matched to a gene: 0.

This clone appeared a few times. With the read ending 3 residues before the CDR3 end, the germline J gene is used to fill in that end. The V call is TRBV7-2, the J call TRBJ2-3, with 7 bases matching TRBD2. The CDR3 is 14 amino acids. Germline lookup yields CDR1 SGHTA and CDR2 FQGNSA. The DNA read from the CDR3 is TGTGCCAGCAGCTTAAGCGGGACTCAAGAGGCG. This encodes CASSLSGTQEA. The CDR3 in its entirety is CASSLSGTQEAQYF.